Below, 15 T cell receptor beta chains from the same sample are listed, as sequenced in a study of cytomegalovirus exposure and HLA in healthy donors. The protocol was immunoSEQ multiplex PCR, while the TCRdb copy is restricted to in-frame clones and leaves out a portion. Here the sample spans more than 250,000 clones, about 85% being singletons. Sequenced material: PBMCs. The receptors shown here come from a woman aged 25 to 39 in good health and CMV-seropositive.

The CDR3 DNA follows: TGTGCCAGCAGTTCTCCTAACTATGGCTACACCTTC. This gives the protein CASSSPNYGYTF. The V and J genes are TRBV6-5 and TRBJ1-2; D not certain. Trimming pared 4 bases from V and 0 bases from J, leaving 3 bases between. The germline gives CDR1 MNHEY, CDR2 SVGAGI. This CDR3 comprises 12 residues.

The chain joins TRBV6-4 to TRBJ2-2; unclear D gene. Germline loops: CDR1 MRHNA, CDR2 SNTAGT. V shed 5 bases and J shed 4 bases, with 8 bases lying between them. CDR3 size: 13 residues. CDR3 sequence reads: CASSMTSTGELFF. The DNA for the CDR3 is TGTGCCAGCAGTATGACATCCACCGGGGAGCTGTTTTTT.

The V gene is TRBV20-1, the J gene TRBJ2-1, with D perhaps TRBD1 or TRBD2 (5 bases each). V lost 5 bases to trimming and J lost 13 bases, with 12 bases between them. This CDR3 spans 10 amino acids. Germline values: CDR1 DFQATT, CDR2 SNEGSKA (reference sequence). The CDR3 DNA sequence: TGCAGTGCTGGGGACCTCGGCCAGTTCTTC. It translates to CSAGDLGQFF.

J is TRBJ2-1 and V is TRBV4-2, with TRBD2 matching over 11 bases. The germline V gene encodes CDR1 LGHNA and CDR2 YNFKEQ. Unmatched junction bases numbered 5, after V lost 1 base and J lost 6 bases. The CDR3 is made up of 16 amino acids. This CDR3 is CASSQVGLAGGNEQFF. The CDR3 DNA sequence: TGTGCCAGCAGCCAAGTCGGGCTAGCGGGGGGCAATGAGCAGTTCTTC.

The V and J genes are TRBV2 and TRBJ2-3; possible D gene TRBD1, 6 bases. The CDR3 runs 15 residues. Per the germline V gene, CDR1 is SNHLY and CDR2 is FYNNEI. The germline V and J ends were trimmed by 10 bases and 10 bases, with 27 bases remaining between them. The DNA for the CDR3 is TGTGCCACCCAACTCGGACAGCAATGGGCTGGCGCGCAGTATTTT. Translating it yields CATQLGQQWAGAQYF.

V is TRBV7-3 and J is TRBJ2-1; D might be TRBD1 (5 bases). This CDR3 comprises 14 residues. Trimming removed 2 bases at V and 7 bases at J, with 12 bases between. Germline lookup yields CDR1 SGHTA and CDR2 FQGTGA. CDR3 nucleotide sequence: TGTGCCAGCAGCTTACAGGGCCTTACTAATGAGCAGTTCTTC. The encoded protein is CASSLQGLTNEQFF.

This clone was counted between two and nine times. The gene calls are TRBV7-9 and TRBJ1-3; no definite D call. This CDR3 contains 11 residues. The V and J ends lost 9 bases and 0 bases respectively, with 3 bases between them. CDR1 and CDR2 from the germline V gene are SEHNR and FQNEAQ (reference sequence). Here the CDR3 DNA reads TGTGCCAGTCGCTCTGGAAACACCATATATTTT. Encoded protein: CASRSGNTIYF. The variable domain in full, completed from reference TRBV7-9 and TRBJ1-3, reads DTGVSQNPRHKITKRGQNVTFRCDPISEHNRLYWYRQTLGQGPEFLTYFQNEAQLEKSRLLSDRFSAERPKGSFSTLEIQRTEQGDSAMYLCASRSGNTIYFGEGSWLTVV.

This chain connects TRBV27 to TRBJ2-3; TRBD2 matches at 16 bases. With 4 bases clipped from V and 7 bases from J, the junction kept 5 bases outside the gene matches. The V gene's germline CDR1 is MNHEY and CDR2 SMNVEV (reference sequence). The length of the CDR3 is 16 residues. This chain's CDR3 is CASSSPGLAGGNTQYF. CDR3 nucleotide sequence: TGTGCCAGCAGTTCTCCGGGACTAGCGGGAGGGAATACGCAGTATTTT.

As DNA, the CDR3 is TGTGCCACGCAGAATGGACAGGGGGCCTACGAGCAGTACTTC. Its protein product is CATQNGQGAYEQYF. The rearrangement joins TRBV7-9 to TRBJ2-7, with TRBD1 matching over 10 bases. The V and J ends lost 10 bases and 2 bases, in that order; junction bases with no gene match: 8. Germline assignment: CDR1 SEHNR and CDR2 FQNEAQ (reference sequence). CDR3 length: 14 amino acids.

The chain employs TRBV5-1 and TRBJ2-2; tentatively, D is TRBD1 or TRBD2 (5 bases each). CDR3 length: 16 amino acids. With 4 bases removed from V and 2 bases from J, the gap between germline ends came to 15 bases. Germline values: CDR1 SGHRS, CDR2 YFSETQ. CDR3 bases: TGCGCCAGCAGCCGCGTTGGGGGTAGCAACACCGGGGAGCTGTTTTTT. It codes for CASSRVGGSNTGELFF. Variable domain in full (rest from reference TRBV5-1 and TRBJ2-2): KAGVTQTPRYLIKTRGQQVTLSCSPISGHRSVSWYQQTPGQGLQFLFEYFSETQRNKGNFPGRFSGRQFSNSRSEMNVSTLELGDSALYLCASSRVGGSNTGELFFGEGSRLTVL.

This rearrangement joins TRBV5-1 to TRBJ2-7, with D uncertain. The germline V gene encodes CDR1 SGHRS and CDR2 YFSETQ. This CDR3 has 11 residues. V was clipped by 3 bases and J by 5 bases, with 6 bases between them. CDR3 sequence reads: CASSSTNEQYF. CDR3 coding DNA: TGCGCCAGCAGCTCTACGAACGAGCAGTACTTC.

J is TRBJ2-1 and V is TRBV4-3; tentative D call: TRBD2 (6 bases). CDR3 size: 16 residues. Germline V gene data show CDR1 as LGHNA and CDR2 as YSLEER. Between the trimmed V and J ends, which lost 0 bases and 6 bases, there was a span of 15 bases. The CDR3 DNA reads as TGCGCCAGCAGCCAAGATATGGTAGCGGATCCCAATGAGCAGTTCTTC. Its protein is CASSQDMVADPNEQFF.

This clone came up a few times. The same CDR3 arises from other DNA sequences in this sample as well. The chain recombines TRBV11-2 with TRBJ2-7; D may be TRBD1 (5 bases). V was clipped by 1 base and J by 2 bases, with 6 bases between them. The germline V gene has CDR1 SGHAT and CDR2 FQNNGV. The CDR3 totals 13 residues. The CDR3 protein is CASSLGTTYEQYF. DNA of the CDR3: TGTGCCAGCAGCTTAGGGACAACCTACGAGCAGTACTTC.

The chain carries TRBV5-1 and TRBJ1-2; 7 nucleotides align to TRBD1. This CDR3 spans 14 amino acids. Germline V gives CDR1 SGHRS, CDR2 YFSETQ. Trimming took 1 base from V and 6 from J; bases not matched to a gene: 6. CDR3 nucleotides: TGCGCCAGCAGCTTGCTAGGGGGCGAAAATGGCTACACCTTC. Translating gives CASSLLGGENGYTF.

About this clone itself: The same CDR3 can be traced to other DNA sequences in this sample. This chain's CDR3 is CASSLGTGPYGYTF. The CDR3 region has the DNA TGCGCCAGCAGCTTGGGGACAGGGCCCTACGGCTACACCTTC. The V gene is TRBV5-1, the J gene TRBJ1-2; 8 nucleotides align to TRBD1. The CDR3 contains 14 residues. Germline lookup yields CDR1 SGHRS and CDR2 YFSETQ. V lost 0 bases and J lost 8; bases outside the gene matches: 6.